What follows are 32 T cell receptor beta chains derived from one specimen sequenced in a study of blood T cells in healthy people across ages. With a J-beta primer mix and a sample-barcoded 5' primer, a second PCR ran about 7 to 12 cycles. TCRdb passed the 5' RACE reads through MiXCR, listing each CDR3 protein once. This table holds fewer than 1,000,000 distinct CDR3 sequences, around 45% found once. Material: blood. These receptors were obtained from a man older than 75 in good health.

The chain recombines TRBV28 with TRBJ2-3; weak D call: TRBD2 (5 bases). Germline V gene lookup returns CDR1 MDHEN and CDR2 SYDVKM. This CDR3 spans 16 amino acids. Deletions cut 3 bases from V and 5 bases from J, with 18 bases between. The CDR3 region is CASSFEAGGALDTQYF. CDR3 bases: TGTGCCAGCAGTTTCGAGGCAGGAGGAGCTTTAGATACGCAGTATTTT.

This clonotype was observed a single time. The chain links TRBV20-1 to TRBJ2-1; D call uncertain. Germline V CDR1 and CDR2: DFQATT, SNEGSKA (reference sequence). With 5 bases removed from V and 5 bases from J, the gap between germline ends came to 10 bases. CDR3 length: 12 amino acids. The CDR3 protein is CSAPQVHNEQFF. For the CDR3, the DNA is TGCAGTGCTCCTCAGGTCCACAATGAGCAGTTCTTC.

The chain combines TRBV5-6 with TRBJ1-2, with D unclear. Germline V gene lookup returns CDR1 SGHDT and CDR2 YYEEEE. V was trimmed by 1 base and J by 4 bases, leaving 11 bases between them. The CDR3 loop spans 14 amino acids. Here the CDR3 DNA reads TGTGCCAGCAGCTTGAAGCCGGAGGGCTATGGCTACACCTTC. Residues: CASSLKPEGYGYTF.

This clonotype came up many times. J is TRBJ2-3 and V is TRBV7-2; no clear D gene. Germline CDR1 is SGHTA and CDR2 is FQGNSA. V was shortened by 4 bases and J by 2 bases, with 7 bases between the two germline ends. The CDR3 is 13 amino acids. The chain's CDR3 is CASSSSFTDTQYF. The CDR3 region has the DNA TGTGCCAGCAGCTCTAGTTTCACAGATACGCAGTATTTT. The full variable domain, rest sourced from reference TRBV7-2 and TRBJ2-3, is GAGVSQSPSNKVTEKGKDVELRCDPISGHTALYWYRQSLGQGLEFLIYFQGNSAPDKSGLPSDRFSAERTGGSVSTLTIQRTQQEDSAVYLCASSSSFTDTQYFGPGTRLTVL.

The chain links TRBV5-1 to TRBJ1-5, with no clear D. The germline gives CDR1 SGHRS, CDR2 YFSETQ. V was cut by 2 bases and J by 4 bases, with 10 bases left in between. The CDR3 is made up of 14 amino acids. Written as DNA, the CDR3 is TGCGCCAGCAGCTTAGACGGGCGGAATCAGCCCCAGCATTTT. It translates to CASSLDGRNQPQHF. Using reference TRBV5-1 and TRBJ1-5 for the parts outside the CDR3, the full variable domain is KAGVTQTPRYLIKTRGQQVTLSCSPISGHRSVSWYQQTPGQGLQFLFEYFSETQRNKGNFPGRFSGRQFSNSRSEMNVSTLELGDSALYLCASSLDGRNQPQHFGDGTRLSIL.

In regard to this clonotype: A much bigger clone sits one base away, suggesting this may be a read error. In nucleotides, the CDR3 is TGTGCCAGCAGCTTAATCCTAGGGACAGGGGTCAATGAGCAGTTCTTC. It translates to CASSLILGTGVNEQFF. The chain is built from TRBV7-9 and TRBJ2-1; TRBD1 agrees at 10 bases. This CDR3 spans 16 amino acids. V lost 2 bases to trimming and J lost 6 bases; unmatched junction nucleotides: 7. Germline V lookup: CDR1 SEHNR, CDR2 FQNEAQ (reference sequence).

CDR3 in amino acids: CASSVGPIVQETQYF. The CDR3 bases are TGTGCCAGCAGCGTAGGGCCTATCGTACAAGAGACCCAGTACTTC. This chain uses TRBV9 with TRBJ2-5; no firm D call. The CDR3 has 15 amino acids. Germline CDR1 SGDLS, CDR2 YYNGEE. The ends were cut back, 0 bases at V and 2 bases at J, with 11 bases in the middle.

This clonotype was detected only a few times. This chain connects TRBV7-2 to TRBJ1-4; D gene uncertain. This CDR3 contains 15 residues. The germline V gene has CDR1 SGHTA and CDR2 FQGNSA. The V end was cut by 2 bases, the J end by 7 bases, with 14 bases between. The CDR3 region is CASSLKAGSGEKLFF. Here the CDR3 DNA reads TGTGCCAGCAGCTTAAAGGCTGGGAGTGGTGAAAAACTGTTTTTT.

The chain combines TRBV7-2 with TRBJ2-4, with D possibly matching TRBD2 (6 bases). The DNA end lines up better with TRBJ2-5; the J call may be wrong. In germline, CDR1 is SGHTA, CDR2 FQGNSA. The CDR3 extends over 14 amino acids. CDR3 in amino acids: CASSRSGAQETQYF. CDR3 sequence (DNA): TGTGCCAGCAGCCGTAGCGGAGCCCAAGAGACCCAGTACTTC.

The CDR3 DNA reads as TGTGCCAGCAGCAAAGAGGACAGGGCGCCATCCTACGAGCAGTACTTC. Translating gives CASSKEDRAPSYEQYF. This chain uses TRBV21-1 with TRBJ2-7; TRBD1, the table's D call, was not compared with the DNA. TRBV21-1 is deemed a pseudogene. The CDR3 extends over 16 amino acids.

About this clonotype: The junction and the germline gene differ at one end; a read error may be behind it. The genes are TRBV7-7 and TRBJ2-1, with 11 bases lining up with TRBD2. This CDR3 contains 14 residues. From germline, CDR1 is SSHAT and CDR2 FNYEAQ (reference sequence). The CDR3 coding sequence is TGTGCTAGCAGACGACTAGCGGGAAGGAATGAGCAGTTCTTC. Translated: CASRRLAGRNEQFF.

This clonotype was picked up a small number of times. V gene TRBV5-1 combines with J gene TRBJ2-7; D is perhaps TRBD2 (5 bases). V dropped 2 bases and J dropped 2 bases, with 14 bases sitting between them. This CDR3 is 15 amino acids long. Per germline, CDR1 SGHRS and CDR2 YFSETQ. The DNA for the CDR3 is TGCGCCAGCAGCTTAAATCCAGCGGAGACCTACGAGCAGTACTTC. Its translation: CASSLNPAETYEQYF.

This clonotype showed up just a few times. This chain joins TRBV5-1 and TRBJ2-1, with D hard to call. Germline-derived CDR1 and CDR2 are SGHRS and YFSETQ. The V gene lost 4 bases and the J gene lost 3 bases, with 29 bases spanning the gap. This CDR3 spans 20 amino acids. CDR3 nucleotides: TGCGCCAGCAGCCTCGTCCCTCTTGACGGGCCCTCTTCTTTCTACAATGAGCAGTTCTTC. Protein sequence: CASSLVPLDGPSSFYNEQFF.

In this sample, this clonotype turned up once. This chain links TRBV18 with TRBJ1-5; TRBD1 aligns across 8 bases. The V gene's germline CDR1 is KGHSH and CDR2 LQKENI. Trimming removed 1 base from V and 0 bases from J; junction bases left unmatched: 8. This CDR3 spans 18 amino acids. The CDR3 DNA follows: TGTGCCAGCTCACCACAGGCAGGGGGCACCGATAGCAATCAGCCCCAGCATTTT. Its translation: CASSPQAGGTDSNQPQHF.

The rearrangement links TRBV6-2 or TRBV6-3 to TRBJ2-3; D uncertain. CDR1 is MNHEY, CDR2 SVGEGT, per germline. V shed 4 bases and J shed 7 bases, with 9 bases lying between them. The CDR3 spans 12 residues. CDR3 protein: CASSLLGNTQYF. Written as DNA, the CDR3 is TGTGCCAGCAGTTTACTGGGGAATACGCAGTATTTT.

CDR3 bases: TGCGCCAGCAGCCAGGAGTTGAGGACGCTTCAAGAGACCCAGTACTTC. This codes for CASSQELRTLQETQYF. The rearrangement links TRBV5-1 to TRBJ2-5, with D hard to call. CDR1 and CDR2 from the germline V gene are SGHRS and YFSETQ. V lost 4 bases to trimming and J lost 2 bases, with 18 bases between them. The CDR3 spans 16 residues.

The CDR3 nucleotides are TGTGCCAGCAGTTTAATGGGAGCGGGAGCTAACTCCTACGAGCAGTACTTC. Its protein product is CASSLMGAGANSYEQYF. The chain combines TRBV27 with TRBJ2-7; 8 bases are shared with TRBD2. The CDR3 extends over 17 amino acids. V was clipped by 2 bases and J by 0 bases; unmatched bases: 9. Per germline, CDR1 MNHEY and CDR2 SMNVEV (reference sequence).

This sequence joins TRBV20-1 and TRBJ2-3, with D perhaps given as TRBD1 or TRBD2 (5 bases each). Trimming shortened V by 3 bases and J by 0 bases, and 13 bases separated the two germline ends. Germline V gives CDR1 DFQATT, CDR2 SNEGSKA (reference sequence). This CDR3 region has 15 residues. The CDR3 DNA is TGCAGTGCTAGTCACGGGGCCCTAAGCACAGATACGCAGTATTTT. It is translated as CSASHGALSTDTQYF.

The chain is built from TRBV12-3 or TRBV12-4 and TRBJ1-6; 7 positions agree with TRBD1. Unmatched junction bases numbered 8, after V lost 5 bases and J lost 4 bases. This CDR3 comprises 16 residues. The CDR3: CASSALGQPYNSPLHF. DNA for the CDR3: TGTGCCAGCAGTGCATTGGGACAGCCGTATAATTCACCCCTCCACTTT.

This clonotype has a handful of counts. This chain joins TRBV27 and TRBJ2-3; 13 bases fit TRBD2. V lost 5 bases, J lost 6 bases, and 14 bases stayed unmatched. CDR1 is MNHEY, CDR2 SMNVEV, per germline (reference sequence). This CDR3 comprises 18 residues. As DNA, the CDR3 is TGTGCCAGCAGTCTCGGGACTAGCGGGATTACCCTTGGGGATACGCAGTATTTT. Translation: CASSLGTSGITLGDTQYF.

The J gene is TRBJ2-5, the V gene TRBV6-2 or TRBV6-3, with D possibly TRBD2 on 6 matching bases. Germline loops: CDR1 MNHEY, CDR2 SVGEGT. The CDR3 runs 14 residues. The germline V and J ends were trimmed by 2 bases and 6 bases, with 13 bases remaining between them. The CDR3 spells CASSYGGPWQTQYF. CDR3 DNA: TGTGCCAGCAGTTACGGAGGGCCGTGGCAGACCCAGTACTTC.

This clonotype showed up just a few times. The rearrangement uses TRBV20-1 and TRBJ2-7; tentative D call: TRBD1 (6 bases). V was cut by 0 bases and J by 3 bases, with 15 bases left in between. CDR1 DFQATT and CDR2 SNEGSKA come from the germline V gene (reference sequence). The CDR3 is 15 residues long. The DNA of the CDR3 is TGCAGTGCTAGAGATTTAGGGGGAGTGGTCTACGAGCAGTACTTC. Encoded protein: CSARDLGGVVYEQYF.

The chain links TRBV5-1 to TRBJ2-4, with D tentatively TRBD2 (6 bases). With the DNA end fitting TRBJ2-7 better, the J assignment may be wrong. The CDR3 length is 20 residues. Germline CDR1 SGHRS, CDR2 YFSETQ. In DNA, the CDR3 is TGCGCCAGCAGCTTGGCGAGGACAACCCAGCGGGTGGGGGAGTTCTACGAGCAGTACTTC. It specifies CASSLARTTQRVGEFYEQYF.

The chain recombines TRBV25-1 with TRBJ1-4; TRBD1 matches 11 bases. The germline CDR1 and CDR2 sequences are MGHDK and SYGVNS. CDR3 length: 17 amino acids. Losses at the gene ends were 3 bases for V and 2 bases for J; bases not matched to a gene: 5. This chain's CDR3 is CASSDPDRGRTNEKLFF. Written as DNA, the CDR3 is TGTGCCAGCAGTGACCCGGACAGGGGGCGTACTAATGAAAAACTGTTTTTT.

The V and J genes are TRBV15 and TRBJ2-1; no reliable D call. Germline-derived CDR1 and CDR2 are LNHNV and YYDKDF (reference sequence). V was shortened by 1 base and J by 7 bases, with 23 bases between the two germline ends. This CDR3 contains 18 residues. CDR3 nucleotides: TGTGCCACCAGCAGAGGGCGGCGCTACTCCCTCCTCCGAAATGAGCAGTTCTTC. Amino acids: CATSRGRRYSLLRNEQFF.

This clonotype showed up just a few times. The chain carries TRBV7-9 and TRBJ2-5; TRBD2 might be the D (6 bases). This CDR3 region has 14 residues. Trimming removed 4 bases from V and 3 bases from J, with 12 bases in between. The V gene's germline CDR1 is SEHNR and CDR2 FQNEAQ (reference sequence). The CDR3 DNA reads TGTGCCAGCAGCTGGGGACTGGGAGAAGAGACCCAGTACTTC. Its translation is CASSWGLGEETQYF.

Details on this clonotype: Sequence at one end of the junction differs from germline and may be a read error. The rearrangement links TRBV5-1 to TRBJ2-1; 14 nucleotides align to TRBD2. Germline-derived CDR1 and CDR2 are SGHRS and YFSETQ. CDR3 length: 16 amino acids. CDR3 amino acids: CAGSLTSGRGYNEQFF. The CDR3 DNA is TGCGCCGGCAGCTTGACTAGCGGGAGGGGTTACAATGAGCAGTTCTTC.

This clonotype was seen once. A much larger clone differs by one base, so this may be a read error. CDR3 amino acids: CASSRGTGFFNEQFF. The CDR3 DNA follows: TGCGCCAGCAGTCGCGGGACAGGGTTTTTCAATGAGCAGTTCTTC. The chain couples TRBV5-1 to TRBJ2-1; 9 bases map to TRBD1. Trimming removed 5 bases from V and 6 bases from J; junction bases left unmatched: 9. Germline V gene sequence: CDR1 SGHRS, CDR2 YFSETQ. This CDR3 has 15 residues.

This clonotype came up a few times. At one boundary the junction diverges from the germline segment, which might be a read error. The J gene is TRBJ2-2, the V gene TRBV11-3, with D tentatively TRBD2 (6 bases). The germline V gene has CDR1 SGHNT and CDR2 YENEEA. The CDR3 loop spans 17 amino acids. The CDR3 region has the DNA TGTGCCAGTAGCTTAGATTATGCGGGACCTAACACCGGGGAGCTGTTTTTT. This encodes CASSLDYAGPNTGELFF.

V gene TRBV30 combines with J gene TRBJ2-4; 7 positions match TRBD2. J gave up 15 bases and V 5 bases, and 10 bases lay outside the gene matches. The CDR3 loop spans 11 amino acids. Germline values: CDR1 GTSNPN, CDR2 SVGIG (reference sequence). CDR3 protein: CAWAGTNLVYF. The CDR3 coding sequence is TGTGCCTGGGCCGGGACTAACCTTGTGTACTTC.

The J gene is TRBJ2-1, the V gene TRBV29-1; possible D gene TRBD1, 6 bases. Germline-derived CDR1 and CDR2 are SQVTM and ANQGSEA. Trimming shortened V by 3 bases and J by 3 bases, and 12 bases separated the two germline ends. The CDR3 covers 14 residues. CDR3: CSVDIQGNYNEQFF. The CDR3 DNA reads as TGCAGCGTTGACATCCAGGGGAACTACAATGAGCAGTTCTTC.

This clonotype has a handful of counts. This rearrangement joins TRBV28 to TRBJ2-1; D gene ambiguous. CDR1 is MDHEN, CDR2 SYDVKM, per germline. This CDR3 has 16 residues. V lost 7 bases and J lost 0, with 16 bases in between. CDR3 residues: CASTPVGSPSYNEQFF. The CDR3 coding sequence is TGTGCCAGCACGCCCGTAGGCTCTCCCTCCTACAATGAGCAGTTCTTC.